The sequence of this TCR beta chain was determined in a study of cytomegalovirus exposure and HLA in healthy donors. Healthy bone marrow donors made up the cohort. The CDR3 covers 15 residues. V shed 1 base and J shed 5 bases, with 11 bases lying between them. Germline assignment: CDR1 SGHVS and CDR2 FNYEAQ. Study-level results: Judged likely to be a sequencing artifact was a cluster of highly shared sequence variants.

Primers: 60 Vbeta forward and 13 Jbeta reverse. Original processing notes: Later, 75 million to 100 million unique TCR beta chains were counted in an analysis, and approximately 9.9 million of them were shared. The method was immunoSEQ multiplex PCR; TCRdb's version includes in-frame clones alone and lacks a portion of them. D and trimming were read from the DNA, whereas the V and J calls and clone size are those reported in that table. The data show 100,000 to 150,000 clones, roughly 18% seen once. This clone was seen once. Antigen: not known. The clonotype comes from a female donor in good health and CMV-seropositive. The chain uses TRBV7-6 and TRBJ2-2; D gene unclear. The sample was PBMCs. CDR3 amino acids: CASSLELSATGELFF. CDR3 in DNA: TGTGCCAGCAGCTTAGAGTTGTCAGCGACCGGGGAGCTGTTTTTT.